The rows below give T cell receptor beta chains drawn from one sample of a study of read filtering for tumor transcriptome and immune sequencing. TCRdb re-derived calls from the reads in MiXCR, one entry per CDR3 protein. The sample includes around 25,000 distinct CDR3 sequences, around a fifth seen only once; the top ten take 47%. Material: a population of CD138-negative cells sorted from bone marrow. The source of these receptors is a donor aged 40 or older with multiple myeloma. Each CDR3 is given with its conserved first and last residue. A D gene is named only where the DNA matches it firmly. Where a row states a size, it is once, few, many or the class of an expanded clone; other rows omit it.

D gene,clone size,V gene,J gene,CDR3 DNA,CDR3 protein
-,many,TRBV10-3,TRBJ2-1,TGTGCCATCAGTGAATTAGAAGGGTCCTACAATGAGCAGTTCTTC,CAISELEGSYNEQFF
TRBD1,-,TRBV6-6,TRBJ2-3,TGTGCCAGCAGCAAACAGGGGCTAACCACAGATACGCAGTATTTT,CASSKQGLTTDTQYF
-,-,TRBV5-1,TRBJ2-7,TGCGCCAGCAGCTCCGACGTTGGCGGGGAGCAGTACTTC,CASSSDVGGEQYF
-,many,TRBV20-1,TRBJ1-5,TGCAGTGCTAGAAAGGGAGGCAATCAGCCCCAGCATTTT,CSARKGGNQPQHF
-,many,TRBV5-1,TRBJ2-6,TGCGCCAGCAGCTTTCCACAATCTGGGGCCAACGTCCTGACTTTC,CASSFPQSGANVLTF
-,many,TRBV10-3,TRBJ2-3,TGTGCCATCAGTTCAGGGAGGGATACGCAGTATTTT,CAISSGRDTQYF
-,few,TRBV29-1,TRBJ2-5,TGCAGCGCCGAACCGGGGTTTGAGACCCAGTACTTC,CSAEPGFETQYF
-,many,TRBV27,TRBJ1-1,TGTGCCAGCAGTCTGATCCCGGGATCTTATGGAGGAACTGAAGCTTTCTTT,CASSLIPGSYGGTEAFF
-,many,TRBV7-8,TRBJ1-1,TGTGCCAGCAGCTTTAGGGAAGGGACTGAAGCTTTCTTT,CASSFREGTEAFF
TRBD1,many,TRBV20-1,TRBJ2-7,TGCAGTGCTAGAGATCCGGGACAGGGACCCTACGAGCAGTACTTC,CSARDPGQGPYEQYF
TRBD2,many,TRBV7-9,TRBJ2-3,TGTGCCAGCAGCCAATGGACTAGCGGGGACCCCGTGAGGCAGTATTTT,CASSQWTSGDPVRQYF
TRBD1,-,TRBV19,TRBJ1-2,TGTGCCAGTAGTCCCTCGCGACAGGGGGCAGAGGGCTACACCTTC,CASSPSRQGAEGYTF
-,many,TRBV7-8,TRBJ2-5,TGTGCCAGCAGCTTAGACAGGGGAGGTGGCGAGACCCAGTACTTC,CASSLDRGGGETQYF
-,many,TRBV7-2,TRBJ2-1,TGTGCCAGCAGCATACTAGCTCCGGTCTACAATGAGCAGTTCTTC,CASSILAPVYNEQFF
-,many,TRBV30,TRBJ1-3,TGTGCCTGGAAGGGAAAAGGAAACACCATATATTTT,CAWKGKGNTIYF
-,many,TRBV3-1,TRBJ2-7,TGTGCCAGCAGCCAACTGATACAGGGTAACGACGAGCAGTACTTC,CASSQLIQGNDEQYF
-,many,TRBV7-9,TRBJ2-5,TGTGCCAGCAGCCCACCGGGGGAGACCCAGTACTTC,CASSPPGETQYF
-,-,TRBV9,TRBJ2-5,TGTGCCAGCAGCTTACTGACTGGGGGAGGAGAGACCCAGTACTTC,CASSLLTGGGETQYF
-,few,TRBV7-3,TRBJ1-1,TGTGCCAGCAGCCCCTCGAGGGAAGGAGAAGCTTTCTTT,CASSPSREGEAFF
TRBD2,few,TRBV7-3,TRBJ2-3,TGTGCCAGCAGCCCCCATGGGCGGGGGAGCACAGATACGCAGTATTTT,CASSPHGRGSTDTQYF
TRBD1,medium-sized,TRBV4-1,TRBJ2-7,TGCGCCAGCAGCCAAGATGGGGGACAGGGGGCAGCCTACGAGCAGTACTTC,CASSQDGGQGAAYEQYF
-,-,TRBV5-1,TRBJ2-7,TGCGCCAGCAGCTTCCTCCGGGGGGACAGAAGACTCTACGAGCAGTACTTC,CASSFLRGDRRLYEQYF
TRBD1,-,TRBV7-9,TRBJ2-5,TGTGCCAGCAGCTTATTAGACAGGGGCGAGACCCAGTACTTC,CASSLLDRGETQYF
-,-,TRBV3-1,TRBJ1-3,TGTGCCAGCAGCCAAGATTCTACGGAGTACACCATATATTTT,CASSQDSTEYTIYF
-,-,TRBV4-1,TRBJ2-3,TGCGCCAGCAGCCAAGATCGGTGGGTCACGGATACGCAGTATTTT,CASSQDRWVTDTQYF
TRBD1,many,TRBV7-9,TRBJ2-7,TGTGCCAGCAGCTTAGTATTGGGGACAGGGGCCTACGAGCAGTACTTC,CASSLVLGTGAYEQYF
-,few,TRBV3-1,TRBJ2-3,TGTGCCAGTTCCCTCTGGCGGGAACCACCAGATACGCAGTATTTT,CASSLWREPPDTQYF
TRBD1,many,TRBV2,TRBJ2-1,TGTGCCAGCAGGAAGGACAGGGATTTTCCGTTCTTC,CASRKDRDFPFF
-,hyperexpanded,TRBV2,TRBJ2-5,TGTGCCAGCAAGGAGGGGTTGAATCAAGAGACCCAGTACTTC,CASKEGLNQETQYF